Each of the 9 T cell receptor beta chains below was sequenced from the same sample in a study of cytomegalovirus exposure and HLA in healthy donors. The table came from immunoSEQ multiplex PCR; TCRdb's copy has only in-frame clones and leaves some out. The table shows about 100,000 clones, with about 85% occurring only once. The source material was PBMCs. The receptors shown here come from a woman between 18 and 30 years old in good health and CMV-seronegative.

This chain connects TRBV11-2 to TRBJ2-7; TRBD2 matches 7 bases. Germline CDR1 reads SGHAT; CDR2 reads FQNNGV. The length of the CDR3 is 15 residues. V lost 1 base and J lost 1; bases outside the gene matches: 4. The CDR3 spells CASSLGAGGSYEQYF. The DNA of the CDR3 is TGTGCCAGCAGCTTAGGAGCCGGGGGGTCCTACGAGCAGTACTTC. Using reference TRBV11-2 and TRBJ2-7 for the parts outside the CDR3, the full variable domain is EAGVAQSPRYKIIEKRQSVAFWCNPISGHATLYWYQQILGQGPKLLIQFQNNGVVDDSQLPKDRFSAERLKGVDSTLKIQPAKLEDSAVYLCASSLGAGGSYEQYFGPGTRLTVT.

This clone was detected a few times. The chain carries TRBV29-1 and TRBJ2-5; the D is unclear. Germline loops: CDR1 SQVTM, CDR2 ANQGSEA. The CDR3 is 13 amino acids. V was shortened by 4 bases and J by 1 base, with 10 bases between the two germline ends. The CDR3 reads CSVVLQVQETQYF. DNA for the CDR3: TGCAGCGTTGTCCTCCAGGTCCAAGAGACCCAGTACTTC.

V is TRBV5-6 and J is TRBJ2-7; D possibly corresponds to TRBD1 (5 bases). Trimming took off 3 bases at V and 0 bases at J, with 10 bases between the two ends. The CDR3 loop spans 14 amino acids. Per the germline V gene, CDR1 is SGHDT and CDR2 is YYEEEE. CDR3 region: CASSYRQTSYEQYF. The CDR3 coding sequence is TGTGCCAGCAGCTATAGACAGACCTCCTACGAGCAGTACTTC.

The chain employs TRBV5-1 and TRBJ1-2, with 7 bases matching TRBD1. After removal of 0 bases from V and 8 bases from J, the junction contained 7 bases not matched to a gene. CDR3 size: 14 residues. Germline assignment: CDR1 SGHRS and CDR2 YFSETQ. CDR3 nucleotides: TGCGCCAGCAGCTTGGCCGGGACAGCCCCCGGCTACACCTTC. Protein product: CASSLAGTAPGYTF.

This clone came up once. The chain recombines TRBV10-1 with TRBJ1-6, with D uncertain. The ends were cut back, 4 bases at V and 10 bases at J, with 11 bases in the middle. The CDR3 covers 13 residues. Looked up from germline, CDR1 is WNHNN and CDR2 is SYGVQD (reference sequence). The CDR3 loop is CASSAYPSSPLHF. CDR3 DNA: TGCGCCAGCAGTGCGTATCCTAGCTCACCCCTCCACTTT.

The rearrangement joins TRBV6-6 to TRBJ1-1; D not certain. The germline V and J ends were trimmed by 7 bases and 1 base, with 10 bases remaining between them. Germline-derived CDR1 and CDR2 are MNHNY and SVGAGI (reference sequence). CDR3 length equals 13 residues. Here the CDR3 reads CASTRTTNTEAFF. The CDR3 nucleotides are TGTGCCAGCACCCGCACTACGAACACTGAAGCTTTCTTT.

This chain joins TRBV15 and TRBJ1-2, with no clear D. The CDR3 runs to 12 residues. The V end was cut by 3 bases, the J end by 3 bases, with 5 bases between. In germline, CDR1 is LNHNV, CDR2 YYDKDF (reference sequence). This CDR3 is CATSSRYYGYTF. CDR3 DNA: TGTGCCACCAGCAGCCGGTACTATGGCTACACCTTC. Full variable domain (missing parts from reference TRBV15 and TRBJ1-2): DAMVIQNPRYQVTQFGKPVTLSCSQTLNHNVMYWYQQKSSQAPKLLFHYYDKDFNNEADTPDNFQSRRPNTSFCFLDIRSPGLGDTAMYLCATSSRYYGYTFGSGTRLTVV.

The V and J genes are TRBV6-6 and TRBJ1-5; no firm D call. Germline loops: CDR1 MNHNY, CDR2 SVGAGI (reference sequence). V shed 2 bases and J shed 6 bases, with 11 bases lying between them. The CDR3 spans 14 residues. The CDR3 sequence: CASSYPEGAQPQHF. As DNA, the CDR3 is TGTGCCAGCAGTTACCCAGAGGGTGCTCAGCCCCAGCATTTT.

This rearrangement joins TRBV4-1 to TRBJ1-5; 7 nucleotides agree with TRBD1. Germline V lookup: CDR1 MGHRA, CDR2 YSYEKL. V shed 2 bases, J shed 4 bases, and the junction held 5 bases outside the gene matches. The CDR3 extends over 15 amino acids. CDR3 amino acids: CASSQTGDGNQPQHF. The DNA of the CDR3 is TGCGCCAGCAGCCAAACAGGGGATGGAAATCAGCCCCAGCATTTT.